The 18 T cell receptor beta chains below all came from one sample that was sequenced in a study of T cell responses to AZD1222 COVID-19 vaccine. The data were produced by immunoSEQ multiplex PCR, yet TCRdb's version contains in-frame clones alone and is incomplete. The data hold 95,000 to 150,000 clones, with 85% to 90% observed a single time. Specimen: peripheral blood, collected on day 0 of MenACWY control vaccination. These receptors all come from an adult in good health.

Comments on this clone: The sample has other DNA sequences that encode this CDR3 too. The DNA of the CDR3 is TGCAGCGTTGAAGTGGGCTATGGCTACACCTTC. Its translation is CSVEVGYGYTF. V usage is TRBV29-1 and J usage is TRBJ1-2; no definite D call. CDR1 SQVTM and CDR2 ANQGSEA come from the germline V gene. The CDR3 consists of 11 residues. V lost 1 base and J lost 4, with 4 bases in between.

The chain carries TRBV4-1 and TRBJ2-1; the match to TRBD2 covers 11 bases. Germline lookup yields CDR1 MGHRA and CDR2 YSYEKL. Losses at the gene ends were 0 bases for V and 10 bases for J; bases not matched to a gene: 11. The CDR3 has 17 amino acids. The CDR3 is CASSQDPETSGKGEQFF. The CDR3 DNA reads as TGCGCCAGCAGCCAAGATCCCGAGACTAGCGGGAAAGGCGAGCAGTTCTTC.

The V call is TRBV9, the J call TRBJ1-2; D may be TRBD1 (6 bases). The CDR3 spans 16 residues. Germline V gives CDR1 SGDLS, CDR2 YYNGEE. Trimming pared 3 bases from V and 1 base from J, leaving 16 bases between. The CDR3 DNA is TGTGCCAGCAGCGACGTCGGAGGGGGGCTTAACTATGGCTACACCTTC. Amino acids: CASSDVGGGLNYGYTF. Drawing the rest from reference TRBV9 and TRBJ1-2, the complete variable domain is DSGVTQTPKHLITATGQRVTLRCSPRSGDLSVYWYQQSLDQGLQFLIQYYNGEERAKGNILERFSAQQFPDLHSELNLSSLELGDSALYFCASSDVGGGLNYGYTFGSGTRLTVV.

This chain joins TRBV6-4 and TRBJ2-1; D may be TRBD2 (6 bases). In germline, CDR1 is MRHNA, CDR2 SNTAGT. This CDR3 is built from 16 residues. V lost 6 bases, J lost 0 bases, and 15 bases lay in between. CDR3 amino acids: CASSPIAASSYNEQFF. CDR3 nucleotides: TGTGCCAGCAGCCCCATAGCGGCCAGCTCCTACAATGAGCAGTTCTTC.

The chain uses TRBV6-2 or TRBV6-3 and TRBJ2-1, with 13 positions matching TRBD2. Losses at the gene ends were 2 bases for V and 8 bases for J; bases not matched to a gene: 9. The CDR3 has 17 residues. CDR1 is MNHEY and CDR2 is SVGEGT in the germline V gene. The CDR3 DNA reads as TGTGCCAGCAGTTACCTATCTGGACTAGCGGGAGTAGATGAGCAGTTCTTC. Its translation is CASSYLSGLAGVDEQFF.

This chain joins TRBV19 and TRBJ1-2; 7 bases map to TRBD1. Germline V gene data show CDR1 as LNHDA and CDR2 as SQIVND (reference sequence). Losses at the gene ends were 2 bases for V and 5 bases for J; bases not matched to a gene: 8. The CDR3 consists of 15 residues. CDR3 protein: CASSINPDREYGYTF. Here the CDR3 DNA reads TGTGCCAGTAGTATAAATCCCGACAGGGAATATGGCTACACCTTC. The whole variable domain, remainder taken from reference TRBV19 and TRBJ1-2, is DGGITQSPKYLFRKEGQNVTLSCEQNLNHDAMYWYRQDPGQGLRLIYYSQIVNDFQKGDIAEGYSVSREKKESFPLTVTSAQKNPTAFYLCASSINPDREYGYTFGSGTRLTVV.

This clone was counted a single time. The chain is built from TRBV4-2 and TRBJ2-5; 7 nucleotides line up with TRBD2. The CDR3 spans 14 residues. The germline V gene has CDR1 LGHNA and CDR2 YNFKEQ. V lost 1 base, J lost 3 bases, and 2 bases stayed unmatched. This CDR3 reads CASSQVGGEETQYF. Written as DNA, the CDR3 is TGTGCCAGCAGCCAAGTTGGGGGGGAAGAGACCCAGTACTTC.

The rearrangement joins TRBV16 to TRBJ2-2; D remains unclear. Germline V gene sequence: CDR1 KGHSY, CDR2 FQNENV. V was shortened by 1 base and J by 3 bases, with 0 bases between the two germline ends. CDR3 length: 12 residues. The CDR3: CASSQYTGELFF. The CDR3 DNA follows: TGTGCCAGCAGCCAATACACCGGGGAGCTGTTTTTT.

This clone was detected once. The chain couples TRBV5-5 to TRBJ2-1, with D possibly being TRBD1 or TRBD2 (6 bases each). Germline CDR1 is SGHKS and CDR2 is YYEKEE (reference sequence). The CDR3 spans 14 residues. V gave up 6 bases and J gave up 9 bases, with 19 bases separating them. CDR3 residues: CASNPRGLGSEQFF. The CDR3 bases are TGTGCCAGCAACCCACGGGGGCTCGGAAGTGAGCAGTTCTTC.

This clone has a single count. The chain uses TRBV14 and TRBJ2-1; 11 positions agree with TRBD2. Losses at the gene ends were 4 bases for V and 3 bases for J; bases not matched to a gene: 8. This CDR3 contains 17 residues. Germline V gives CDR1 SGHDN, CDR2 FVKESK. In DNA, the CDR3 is TGTGCCAGCAGCCCACGACTAGCGGGGAGCAACTACAATGAGCAGTTCTTC. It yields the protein CASSPRLAGSNYNEQFF.

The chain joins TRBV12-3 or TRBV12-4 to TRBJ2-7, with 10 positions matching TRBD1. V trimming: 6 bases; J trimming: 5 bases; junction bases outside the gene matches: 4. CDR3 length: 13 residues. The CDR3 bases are TGTGCCAGCAGATGGGACAGGGGTGACGAGCAGTACTTC. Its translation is CASRWDRGDEQYF.

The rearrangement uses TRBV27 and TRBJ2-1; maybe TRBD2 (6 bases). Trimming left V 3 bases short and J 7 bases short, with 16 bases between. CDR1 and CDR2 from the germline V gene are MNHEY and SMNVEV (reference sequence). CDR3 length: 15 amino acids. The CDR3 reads CASSFLAEGGNEQFF. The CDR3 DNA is TGTGCCAGCAGTTTTTTAGCGGAGGGCGGTAATGAGCAGTTCTTC.

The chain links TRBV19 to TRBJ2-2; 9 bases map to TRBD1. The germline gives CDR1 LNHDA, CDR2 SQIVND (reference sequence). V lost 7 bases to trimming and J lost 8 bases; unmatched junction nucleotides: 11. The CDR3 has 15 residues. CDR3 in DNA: TGTGCCAGTACTGGGGGACAGGGTTTTGCTGGGGAGCTGTTTTTT. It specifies CASTGGQGFAGELFF.

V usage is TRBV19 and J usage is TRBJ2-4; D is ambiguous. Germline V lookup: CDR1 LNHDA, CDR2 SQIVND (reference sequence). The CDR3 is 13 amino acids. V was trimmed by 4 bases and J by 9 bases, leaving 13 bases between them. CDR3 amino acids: CASSTGELGIQYF. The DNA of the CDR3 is TGTGCCAGTAGTACGGGTGAGCTAGGCATTCAGTACTTC.

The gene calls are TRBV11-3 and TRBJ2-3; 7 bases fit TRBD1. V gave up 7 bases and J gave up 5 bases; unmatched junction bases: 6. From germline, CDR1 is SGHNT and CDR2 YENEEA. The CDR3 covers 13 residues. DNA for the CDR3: TGTGCCAGCAATAAGGGGGCGGTAGATACGCAGTATTTT. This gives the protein CASNKGAVDTQYF.

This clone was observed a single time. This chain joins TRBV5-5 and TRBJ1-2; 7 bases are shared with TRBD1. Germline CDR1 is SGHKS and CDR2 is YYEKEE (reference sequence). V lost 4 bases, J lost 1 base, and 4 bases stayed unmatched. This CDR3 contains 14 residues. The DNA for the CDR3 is TGTGCCAGCAGCGTTCGACAGGGTAACTATGGCTACACCTTC. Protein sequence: CASSVRQGNYGYTF. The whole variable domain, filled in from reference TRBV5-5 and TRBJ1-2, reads DAGVTQSPTHLIKTRGQQVTLRCSPISGHKSVSWYQQVLGQGPQFIFQYYEKEERGRGNFPDRFSARQFPNYSSELNVNALLLGDSALYLCASSVRQGNYGYTFGSGTRLTVV.

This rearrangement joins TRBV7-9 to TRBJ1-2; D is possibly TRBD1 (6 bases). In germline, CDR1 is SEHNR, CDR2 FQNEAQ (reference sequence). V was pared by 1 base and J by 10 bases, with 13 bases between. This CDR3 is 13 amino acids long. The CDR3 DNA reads TGTGCCAGCAGCTTAGAGGACAGCAAGTACTACACCTTC. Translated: CASSLEDSKYYTF. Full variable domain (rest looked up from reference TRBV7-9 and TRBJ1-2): DTGVSQNPRHKITKRGQNVTFRCDPISEHNRLYWYRQTLGQGPEFLTYFQNEAQLEKSRLLSDRFSAERPKGSFSTLEIQRTEQGDSAMYLCASSLEDSKYYTFGSGTRLTVV.

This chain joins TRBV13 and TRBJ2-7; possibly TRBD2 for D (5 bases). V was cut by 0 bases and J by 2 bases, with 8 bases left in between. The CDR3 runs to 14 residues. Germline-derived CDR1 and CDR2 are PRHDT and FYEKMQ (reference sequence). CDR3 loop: CASSLGAGPYEQYF. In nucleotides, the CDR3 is TGTGCCAGCAGCTTAGGGGCGGGCCCCTACGAGCAGTACTTC.